This TCR beta chain appears in the sequencing data of a study of blood T cell repertoires in COVID-19. Per the original methods: Amplification of reference gene primers provided the estimated nucleated cell counts. The repertoire was sequenced with immunoSEQ multiplex PCR; TCRdb's copy has only in-frame clones and lacks some. V and J calls and clone size are as listed in that table; D and trimming were resolved from the DNA. The sample shows almost 500,000 clones, approximately 91% of them seen only once. Participant age was about 18 to 95 years, and participants resided in 20 to 30 US areas. Clinical history as reported by participants underpinned cohort assignment. This CDR3 has 14 residues. Germline values: CDR1 SGDLS, CDR2 YYNGEE. Trimming cost V 4 bases and J 4 bases; bases outside gene matches: 5.

This chain links TRBV9 with TRBJ2-1, with 7 bases aligning to TRBD1. Sequenced: PBMCs or T cells enriched from blood (not recorded which). This clonotype was sampled from a woman in her sixties who had recovered from COVID-19. In DNA form, the CDR3 reads TGTGCCAGCAGCCCGGGACAGTGGTACAATGAGCAGTTCTTC. As protein: CASSPGQWYNEQFF.